Here is one T cell receptor beta chain with its context. In Seattle, patients joined the study during active infection and were tracked longitudinally. The data were obtained in a study of blood T cell repertoires in COVID-19. CDR1 and CDR2 (germline): SGHTA, FQGNSA. V gave up 6 bases and J gave up 1 base, with 14 bases separating them. This CDR3 region has 15 residues. In the authors' methods: The authors estimated nucleated cell counts from reference gene primer amplification. TCRdb keeps only in-frame clones here, not all; method: immunoSEQ multiplex PCR. V and J calls and clone size follow that table, whereas D and trimming were derived from the DNA. The sample has about 200,000 clones; approximately 90% are singletons.

This clonotype originated in a man aged 45-60 years with COVID-19, enrolled during active disease. The J gene is TRBJ2-3, the V gene TRBV7-2; tentatively, D is TRBD2 (6 bases). Sequenced material: peripheral blood. CDR3 loop: CASRSLAAGTDTQYF. CDR3 nucleotide sequence: TGTGCCAGCAGATCACTAGCAGCGGGCACAGATACGCAGTATTTT.